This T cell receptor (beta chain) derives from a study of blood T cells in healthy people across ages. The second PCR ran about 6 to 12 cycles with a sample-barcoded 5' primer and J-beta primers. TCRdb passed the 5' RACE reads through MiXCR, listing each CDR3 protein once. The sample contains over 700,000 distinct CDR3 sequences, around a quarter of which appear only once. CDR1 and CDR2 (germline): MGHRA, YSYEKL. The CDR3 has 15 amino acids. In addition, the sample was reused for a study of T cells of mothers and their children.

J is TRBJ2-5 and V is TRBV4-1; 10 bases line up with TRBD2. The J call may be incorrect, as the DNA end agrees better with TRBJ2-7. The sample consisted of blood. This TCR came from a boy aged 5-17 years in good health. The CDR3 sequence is CASSQALAGAGEQYF. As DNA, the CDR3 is TGCGCCAGCAGCCAAGCTCTAGCGGGAGCTGGCGAGCAGTACTTC.